Each of the 21 T cell receptor beta chains below was sequenced from the same sample in a study of OX40 agonist ivuxolimab in advanced cancers. Sequencing used immunoSEQ multiplex PCR; TCRdb keeps in-frame clones, though not all of them. In the table there are some 21,000 clones, 88% of which are singletons. The sequenced sample was CD4+ or CD8+ T cells sorted from blood, obtained in a trial of the OX40 agonist ivuxolimab. The receptors here all came from an adult with an advanced solid tumor such as melanoma, head and neck, liver or kidney cancer.

The CDR3 region is CASSPRTGTNTEAFF. The CDR3 bases are TGTGCCAGCAGCCCTCGGACGGGCACGAACACTGAAGCTTTCTTT. The V call is TRBV7-6, the J call TRBJ1-1; no clear D gene. The germline V gene has CDR1 SGHVS and CDR2 FNYEAQ. The V end lost 5 bases, the J end lost 1 base, and 14 bases lay between the germline ends. CDR3 size: 15 residues.

The rearrangement links TRBV7-2 to TRBJ2-7; 9 bases fit TRBD2. The V and J ends lost 3 bases and 4 bases, in that order; junction bases with no gene match: 4. CDR1 and CDR2 from the germline V gene are SGHTA and FQGNSA. The CDR3 spans 14 residues. The CDR3 region has the DNA TGTGCCAGCAGCTTGCTAGCGGGGACATACGAGCAGTACTTC. This translates into CASSLLAGTYEQYF.

The chain combines TRBV7-9 with TRBJ2-5, with 7 bases matching TRBD2. With V trimmed by 5 bases and J by 1 base, 4 bases remained unmatched. The CDR3 contains 14 residues. Germline V gene data show CDR1 as SEHNR and CDR2 as FQNEAQ (reference sequence). The CDR3 nucleotides are TGTGCCAGCAGCGCCGTAGCGGGCCAAGAGACCCAGTACTTC. The encoded protein is CASSAVAGQETQYF.

The V call is TRBV4-1, the J call TRBJ2-3; D gene unclear. The germline V and J ends were trimmed by 3 bases and 1 base, with 8 bases remaining between them. The germline CDR1 and CDR2 sequences are MGHRA and YSYEKL. The length of the CDR3 is 14 residues. The CDR3 is CASSQLLGTDTQYF. The CDR3, as DNA: TGCGCCAGCAGCCAGCTGCTGGGCACAGATACGCAGTATTTT.

This clone was recorded once. The rearrangement links TRBV6-5 to TRBJ2-7, with D perhaps matching TRBD1 (6 bases). Trimming left V 0 bases short and J 1 base short, with 13 bases between. This CDR3 region has 16 residues. Germline V CDR1 and CDR2: MNHEY, SVGAGI. As DNA, the CDR3 is TGTGCCAGCAGTTACTCGGCCGACGGACAGTCCTACGAGCAGTACTTC. Its translation is CASSYSADGQSYEQYF.

This clone has a single count. The chain has TRBV5-1 and TRBJ2-3; weak D call: TRBD2 (7 bases). Per germline, CDR1 SGHRS and CDR2 YFSETQ. The CDR3 is made up of 17 amino acids. V shed 2 bases and J shed 3 bases, with 19 bases lying between them. CDR3 sequence: CASSLRSAGRGTDTQYF. The CDR3 DNA follows: TGCGCCAGCAGCTTAAGGTCGGCGGGGAGGGGGACAGATACGCAGTATTTT. The variable domain in full, with the rest retrieved from reference TRBV5-1 and TRBJ2-3, is KAGVTQTPRYLIKTRGQQVTLSCSPISGHRSVSWYQQTPGQGLQFLFEYFSETQRNKGNFPGRFSGRQFSNSRSEMNVSTLELGDSALYLCASSLRSAGRGTDTQYFGPGTRLTVL.

V is TRBV5-5 and J is TRBJ2-1; 8 bases line up with TRBD1. Losses at the gene ends were 2 bases for V and 9 bases for J; bases not matched to a gene: 19. Germline V gene data show CDR1 as SGHKS and CDR2 as YYEKEE (reference sequence). The CDR3 spans 18 residues. CDR3 sequence (DNA): TGTGCCAGCAGCTTTCTTATCCCGACCGGGACAGGCACGGGTGAGCAGTTCTTC. It translates to CASSFLIPTGTGTGEQFF.

This rearrangement joins TRBV27 to TRBJ1-5; a possible D gene is TRBD1 (5 bases). The ends were cut back, 8 bases at V and 3 bases at J, with 11 bases in the middle. The CDR3 is made up of 13 amino acids. Germline CDR1 MNHEY, CDR2 SMNVEV (reference sequence). This CDR3 reads CASSSGPNQPQHF. The DNA of the CDR3 is TGTGCCAGCTCCTCAGGGCCCAATCAGCCCCAGCATTTT.

This chain joins TRBV7-8 and TRBJ1-6; 8 nucleotides match TRBD1. This CDR3 comprises 16 residues. Trimming removed 4 bases from V and 3 bases from J; junction bases left unmatched: 5. Germline-derived CDR1 and CDR2 are SGHVS and FQNEAQ. Written as DNA, the CDR3 is TGTGCCAGCAGCTCACAGGGGGAATACTATAATTCACCCCTCCACTTT. It is translated as CASSSQGEYYNSPLHF.

The chain employs TRBV27 and TRBJ2-1, with D possibly matching TRBD1 (6 bases). Germline V gene data show CDR1 as MNHEY and CDR2 as SMNVEV (reference sequence). The CDR3 runs 14 residues. Between the trimmed V and J ends, which lost 6 bases and 2 bases, there was a span of 11 bases. CDR3 nucleotides: TGTGCCAGCAGAACCGGGACACCCTACAATGAGCAGTTCTTC. Amino acid sequence: CASRTGTPYNEQFF.

J is TRBJ2-3 and V is TRBV9, with 8 bases aligning to TRBD2. Germline V gene lookup returns CDR1 SGDLS and CDR2 YYNGEE. V dropped 2 bases and J dropped 6; count of bases not matched to a gene: 8. CDR3 length: 15 residues. CDR3 nucleotide sequence: TGTGCCAGCAGCGTTAGCGGGGAACAGACGGATACGCAGTATTTT. It specifies CASSVSGEQTDTQYF.

The gene calls are TRBV7-9 and TRBJ2-1; D gene unclear. CDR1 and CDR2 (germline): SEHNR, FQNEAQ (reference sequence). Trimming took 4 bases from V and 6 from J, leaving 7 bases between them. The length of the CDR3 is 12 residues. The CDR3 sequence is CASSSDGNEQFF. As DNA, the CDR3 is TGTGCCAGCAGCTCTGATGGCAATGAGCAGTTCTTC.

This chain joins TRBV27 and TRBJ2-4; no clear D. Trimming removed 6 bases at V and 0 bases at J, with 21 bases between. This CDR3 has 18 residues. In germline, CDR1 is MNHEY, CDR2 SMNVEV (reference sequence). The CDR3 sequence: CASSPFQIGRLAKNIQYF. For the CDR3, the DNA is TGTGCCAGCAGCCCTTTTCAGATCGGGCGATTAGCCAAAAACATTCAGTACTTC.

The chain joins TRBV7-9 to TRBJ1-2; maybe TRBD1 (6 bases). CDR1 is SEHNR, CDR2 FQNEAQ, per germline (reference sequence). V was cut by 3 bases and J by 2 bases, with 19 bases left in between. This CDR3 region has 17 residues. CDR3 sequence reads: CASSFSQETGGNYGYTF. The CDR3 coding sequence is TGTGCCAGCAGCTTTTCGCAGGAGACAGGAGGGAACTATGGCTACACCTTC.

The chain uses TRBV7-9 and TRBJ1-1; tentatively, D is TRBD1 (6 bases). The CDR3 is made up of 14 amino acids. V dropped 6 bases and J dropped 2 bases, with 13 bases sitting between them. Per the germline V gene, CDR1 is SEHNR and CDR2 is FQNEAQ (reference sequence). The CDR3 DNA reads as TGTGCCAGCAGACCGGCGGGGACAAACACTGAAGCTTTCTTT. Its translation is CASRPAGTNTEAFF.

J is TRBJ2-2 and V is TRBV27; 7 nucleotides agree with TRBD2. Germline lookup yields CDR1 MNHEY and CDR2 SMNVEV (reference sequence). This CDR3 comprises 15 residues. V gave up 3 bases and J gave up 5 bases; unmatched junction bases: 6. The CDR3 here is CASSFEREKTGELFF. The CDR3 nucleotides are TGTGCCAGCAGTTTCGAGCGGGAAAAAACCGGGGAGCTGTTTTTT.

The genes are TRBV2 and TRBJ2-3, with TRBD2 identical over 7 bases. The CDR3 length is 15 residues. V dropped 3 bases and J dropped 5; count of bases not matched to a gene: 8. The germline gives CDR1 SNHLY, CDR2 FYNNEI. This CDR3 reads CASSEIAGVLDTQYF. CDR3 nucleotide sequence: TGTGCCAGCAGTGAGATCGCGGGAGTGCTAGATACGCAGTATTTT.

This clone was seen more than once but under ten times. The chain has TRBV9 and TRBJ1-1; 8 nucleotides align to TRBD1. This CDR3 region has 15 residues. V lost 0 bases, J lost 0 bases, and 1 base stayed unmatched. CDR1 SGDLS and CDR2 YYNGEE come from the germline V gene. The CDR3 sequence is CASSVGTGLNTEAFF. CDR3 nucleotides: TGTGCCAGCAGCGTAGGGACAGGGCTGAACACTGAAGCTTTCTTT.

A note on this clone: Other DNA sequences in the same sample also yield this CDR3. The chain carries TRBV19 and TRBJ2-1; 9 bases match TRBD2. Germline-derived CDR1 and CDR2 are LNHDA and SQIVND (reference sequence). The CDR3 totals 15 residues. The V and J ends lost 1 base and 9 bases, in that order; junction bases with no gene match: 7. DNA of the CDR3: TGTGCCAGTAGTATAGGGCGGGGGGGCCGGGGTGAGCAGTTCTTC. Protein product: CASSIGRGGRGEQFF.

CDR3 DNA sequence: TGTGCCAGCAGCCTCGGACAGGGAGGGAATCAGCCCCAGCATTTT. This encodes CASSLGQGGNQPQHF. The gene calls are TRBV5-6 and TRBJ1-5; TRBD1 agrees at 8 bases. This CDR3 spans 15 amino acids. Germline V CDR1 and CDR2: SGHDT, YYEEEE. J was trimmed by 4 bases and V by 4 bases; bases with no gene match: 7.

The CDR3: CASSIAFVSNQPQHF. In DNA, the CDR3 is TGTGCCAGTAGTATAGCGTTCGTCAGCAATCAGCCCCAGCATTTT. The chain couples TRBV19 to TRBJ1-5, with unresolved D. V lost 1 base and J lost 1, with 8 bases in between. CDR1 and CDR2 from the germline V gene are LNHDA and SQIVND (reference sequence). The CDR3 runs to 15 residues.